The rows below give T cell receptor beta chains drawn from one sample of a study of cytomegalovirus exposure and HLA in healthy donors. The data were produced by immunoSEQ multiplex PCR, yet TCRdb's version contains in-frame clones alone and is incomplete. The listing records around 120,000 clones. Sequenced input: PBMCs. The origin of the receptors is a man between 18 and 35 years old in good health and CMV-seronegative. Each CDR3 is given with its conserved first and last residue. D genes are given only for firm matches.

V gene	J gene	D gene	CDR3 protein	CDR3 DNA
TRBV6-1	TRBJ2-2	TRBD2	CASSEAALAANTGELFF	TGTGCCAGCAGTGAAGCGGCTCTAGCGGCGAACACCGGGGAGCTGTTTTTT
TRBV6-6	TRBJ1-4	NA	CATKSGKLFF	TGTGCCACTAAGAGTGGAAAACTGTTTTTT
TRBV5-1	TRBJ2-1	NA	CASTDSYNEQFF	TGCGCCAGCACCGACAGCTACAATGAGCAGTTCTTC
TRBV6-5	TRBJ1-2	TRBD1	CASSYRQGSSGYTF	TGTGCCAGCAGTTACCGACAGGGGAGCAGTGGCTACACCTTC
TRBV5-1	TRBJ2-3	NA	CASSSGLLTDTQYF	TGCGCCAGCAGCTCTGGACTCCTTACAGATACGCAGTATTTT
TRBV11-2	TRBJ1-1	NA	CASSPRDTHNEAFF	TGTGCCAGCAGCCCCCGAGACACGCACAATGAAGCTTTCTTT
TRBV27	TRBJ2-1	TRBD1	CASSSQGALTDEQFF	TGTGCCAGCAGTTCACAGGGGGCCCTTACGGATGAGCAGTTCTTC
TRBV10-3	TRBJ2-3	TRBD2	CAISAGGGPRDTQYF	TGTGCCATCAGTGCGGGGGGGGGCCCCCGAGATACGCAGTATTTT
TRBV30	TRBJ1-2	NA	CAWALGINYGYTF	TGTGCCTGGGCACTCGGGATTAACTATGGCTACACCTTC
TRBV5-1	TRBJ2-7	TRBD2	CASSWGTSGTYEQYF	TGCGCCAGCAGCTGGGGGACTAGCGGGACCTACGAGCAGTACTTC
TRBV5-1	TRBJ2-1	TRBD2	CASSPRLAGGPSSYNEQFF	TGCGCCAGCAGCCCCAGACTAGCGGGAGGGCCGAGCTCCTACAATGAGCAGTTCTTC
TRBV7-8	TRBJ2-2	NA	CASSAGGPTGELFF	TGTGCCAGCAGCGCCGGGGGTCCAACCGGGGAGCTGTTTTTT
TRBV9	TRBJ2-2	TRBD2	CASSPGLAGAGGELFF	TGTGCCAGCAGCCCAGGACTAGCGGGGGCTGGCGGGGAGCTGTTTTTT
TRBV11-2	TRBJ1-1	NA	CASSYLTQGEAFF	TGTGCCAGCAGCTATCTCACCCAGGGTGAAGCTTTCTTT
TRBV6-1	TRBJ1-5	NA	CASSDQGWGVNQPQHF	TGTGCCAGCAGTGACCAAGGATGGGGGGTCAATCAGCCCCAGCATTTT
TRBV5-1	TRBJ2-3	NA	CASSLPGTDTQYF	TGCGCCAGCAGCCTCCCCGGCACAGATACGCAGTATTTT
TRBV14	TRBJ1-4	NA	CASSPLRQYATNEKLFF	TGTGCCAGCAGCCCACTTAGACAGTATGCAACTAATGAAAAACTGTTTTTT
TRBV19	TRBJ1-2	TRBD1	CASRIFGTGGGYTF	TGTGCCAGTAGGATTTTCGGGACAGGGGGCGGCTACACCTTC
TRBV28	TRBJ1-2	NA	CASSSPANYGYTF	TGTGCCAGCAGTTCACCGGCTAACTATGGCTACACCTTC